Listed here are 11 T cell receptor beta chains from one sample, sequenced in a study of cytomegalovirus exposure and HLA in healthy donors. The PCR employed 60 Vbeta primers together with 13 Jbeta primers. Produced via immunoSEQ multiplex PCR; TCRdb's table is partial and in-frame only. The profile shows approximately 140,000 clones, about 81% of them singletons. Sequencing was carried out using PBMCs. Receptors originate from a woman in her forties in good health and CMV-seropositive.

The rearrangement joins TRBV25-1 to TRBJ2-5, with a weak D call TRBD1 (5 bases). CDR1 and CDR2 from the germline V gene are MGHDK and SYGVNS. The CDR3 spans 16 residues. Trimming cost V 2 bases and J 4 bases, with 17 bases left between them. The DNA for the CDR3 is TGTGCCAGCAGTGAACTCCCGACAAGGGGCGGAGAGACCCAGTACTTC. Its translation: CASSELPTRGGETQYF.

This clone turned up a few times. This chain joins TRBV5-1 and TRBJ2-3; TRBD2 matches at 12 bases. J lost 0 bases, V lost 4 bases, and 6 bases had no gene match. CDR1 SGHRS and CDR2 YFSETQ come from the germline V gene. The CDR3 totals 17 residues. In DNA form, the CDR3 reads TGCGCCAGCAGCATTACTAGCGGGGGGACTAGCACAGATACGCAGTATTTT. Translating it yields CASSITSGGTSTDTQYF. Looking up the rest from reference TRBV5-1 and TRBJ2-3 gives the full variable domain: KAGVTQTPRYLIKTRGQQVTLSCSPISGHRSVSWYQQTPGQGLQFLFEYFSETQRNKGNFPGRFSGRQFSNSRSEMNVSTLELGDSALYLCASSITSGGTSTDTQYFGPGTRLTVL.

The V gene is TRBV5-4, the J gene TRBJ2-7, with 8 nucleotides matching TRBD2. The V and J ends lost 1 base and 1 base, in that order; junction bases with no gene match: 4. This CDR3 is built from 15 residues. From germline, CDR1 is SGHNT and CDR2 YYREEE (reference sequence). The CDR3 spells CASSLQAGASYEQYF. The CDR3 DNA follows: TGTGCCAGCAGCTTGCAAGCGGGGGCGTCCTACGAGCAGTACTTC. The whole variable domain, filled in from reference TRBV5-4 and TRBJ2-7, reads ETGVTQSPTHLIKTRGQQVTLRCSSQSGHNTVSWYQQALGQGPQFIFQYYREEENGRGNFPPRFSGLQFPNYSSELNVNALELDDSALYLCASSLQAGASYEQYFGPGTRLTVT.

This clone is medium-sized by share. Other nucleotide sequences from this sample produce the same CDR3. This sequence joins TRBV9 and TRBJ1-1, with D unclear. The CDR3 totals 12 residues. Looked up from germline, CDR1 is SGDLS and CDR2 is YYNGEE. V lost 3 bases, J lost 2 bases, and 5 bases lay in between. The CDR3 loop reads CASSGSNTEAFF. DNA of the CDR3: TGTGCCAGCAGCGGAAGCAACACTGAAGCTTTCTTT.

The gene calls are TRBV7-9 and TRBJ1-1, with 7 bases lining up with TRBD1. With 4 bases clipped from V and 3 bases from J, the junction kept 5 bases outside the gene matches. The CDR3 covers 14 residues. The V gene's germline CDR1 is SEHNR and CDR2 FQNEAQ (reference sequence). The CDR3 protein is CASSSQDRYTEAFF. In nucleotides, the CDR3 is TGTGCCAGCAGCTCACAGGACAGGTACACTGAAGCTTTCTTT.

The gene calls are TRBV5-8 and TRBJ1-2; 9 nucleotides align to TRBD1. Germline V gene data show CDR1 as SGHTS and CDR2 as YDEGEE. The CDR3 is 16 amino acids. Trimming at V came to 4 bases and at J to 7 bases, leaving 14 bases not matched to a gene. The chain's CDR3 is CASSPWSATGGCGYTF. The CDR3 region has the DNA TGTGCCAGCAGCCCGTGGAGTGCCACAGGGGGCTGTGGCTACACCTTC.

The chain carries TRBV2 and TRBJ2-2; TRBD2 matches 8 bases. The CDR3 is 15 residues long. Germline assignment: CDR1 SNHLY and CDR2 FYNNEI. With V trimmed by 2 bases and J by 5 bases, 4 bases remained unmatched. CDR3 loop: CASSEFSGATGELFF. CDR3 in DNA: TGTGCCAGCAGTGAATTTAGCGGGGCAACCGGGGAGCTGTTTTTT. Together with reference TRBV2 and TRBJ2-2, the CDR3 gives the full variable domain: EPEVTQTPSHQVTQMGQEVILRCVPISNHLYFYWYRQILGQKVEFLVSFYNNEISEKSEIFDDQFSVERPDGSNFTLKIRSTKLEDSAMYFCASSEFSGATGELFFGEGSRLTVL.

The rearrangement uses TRBV7-9 and TRBJ2-1, with D possibly being TRBD1 (6 bases). Germline values: CDR1 SEHNR, CDR2 FQNEAQ (reference sequence). V lost 7 bases, J lost 6 bases, and 10 bases lay in between. CDR3 size: 12 residues. DNA for the CDR3: TGTGCCAGCAACACAGGGTTCAATGAGCAGTTCTTC. Amino acid sequence: CASNTGFNEQFF.

The CDR3 bases are TGTGCCAGTAGTATGGTGGGGGCCTACACTGAAGCTTTCTTT. This codes for CASSMVGAYTEAFF. The J gene is TRBJ1-1, the V gene TRBV19, with a possible D match to TRBD1 (6 bases). Germline V lookup: CDR1 LNHDA, CDR2 SQIVND (reference sequence). This CDR3 has 14 residues. Trimming shortened V by 3 bases and J by 3 bases, and 11 bases separated the two germline ends.

This chain joins TRBV20-1 and TRBJ2-1; no clear D. In germline, CDR1 is DFQATT, CDR2 SNEGSKA (reference sequence). There are 11 residues in the CDR3. The V end was cut by 6 bases, the J end by 6 bases, with 9 bases between. The CDR3 DNA sequence: TGCAGTGCACTCACCGGCAATGAGCAGTTCTTC. Encoded protein: CSALTGNEQFF.

This clone was observed a single time. The rearrangement links TRBV6-7 to TRBJ2-5; D is perhaps TRBD2 (6 bases). TRBV6-7 is given ORF status, its function remaining uncertain. The V end lost 0 bases, the J end lost 0 bases, and 14 bases lay between the germline ends. The CDR3 has 17 residues. The CDR3 nucleotides are TGTGCCAGCAGTTACTCGAGCCCCGGCGGGGACCAAGAGACCCAGTACTTC. It codes for CASSYSSPGGDQETQYF.